Listed here are 9 T cell receptor beta chains from one sample, sequenced in a study of PD-1 blockade in classical Hodgkin lymphoma (dated by TCRdb to about 2020). The meaning of the sample's time point label: cycle 1 day 1 (C1D1), immediately before nivolumab initiation. All trial patients had relapsed after autologous stem cell transplantation, with cohorts A, B and C differing in prior brentuximab vedotin exposure. Library preparation was by the immunoSEQ multiplex PCR assay. The table was pulled from immuneACCESS by TCRdb, which kept in-frame rearrangements only. Such tables lose some clones; where checked, under half of the loss comes from unresolved V genes, and the rest has no known cause. This sample holds about 97,000 clones; approximately 88% were observed only once. The ten largest clones add up to more than 10% of the sample. Sequencing used peripheral blood mononuclear cells (PBMCs), obtained at baseline. Receptor source: a human donor with classical Hodgkin lymphoma.

This clone was counted a single time. This chain links TRBV14 with TRBJ2-2; tentative D call: TRBD2 (6 bases). Germline V gives CDR1 SGHDN, CDR2 FVKESK. With 3 bases removed from V and 3 bases from J, the gap between germline ends came to 8 bases. CDR3 length equals 14 residues. The CDR3 reads CASSQWEDTGELFF. DNA for the CDR3: TGTGCCAGCAGCCAGTGGGAGGACACCGGGGAGCTGTTTTTT.

The genes are TRBV27 and TRBJ2-5, with 10 positions matching TRBD1. The last part of the DNA fits TRBJ2-7 better; the J call may be wrong. Germline CDR1 is MNHEY and CDR2 is SMNVEV (reference sequence). The CDR3 consists of 17 residues. CDR3 amino acids: CASSTHPGTGVAYEQYF. As DNA, the CDR3 is TGTGCCAGCAGTACCCATCCCGGGACAGGGGTCGCCTACGAGCAGTACTTC.

Only a few counts were recorded for this clone. CDR3 nucleotides: TGTGCCAGCACTAGCGGGAGGAATAGTGAGCAGTTCTTC. Amino acids: CASTSGRNSEQFF. The rearrangement uses TRBV5-4 and TRBJ2-1; 11 bases map to TRBD2. Germline V gene lookup returns CDR1 SGHNT and CDR2 YYREEE (reference sequence). Trimming at V came to 6 bases and at J to 9 bases, leaving 5 bases not matched to a gene. The length of the CDR3 is 13 residues.

This chain links TRBV18 with TRBJ2-7; 10 bases are a match to TRBD2. The trim removed 3 bases at V and 4 bases at J, leaving 12 bases unmatched. This CDR3 is 17 amino acids long. From germline, CDR1 is KGHSH and CDR2 LQKENI. The CDR3 loop reads CASSPAEGLAGAYEQYF. The CDR3 DNA is TGTGCCAGCTCACCGGCGGAAGGGCTAGCGGGGGCATACGAGCAGTACTTC.

The V gene is TRBV5-1, the J gene TRBJ1-1; the D gene is possibly TRBD1 (5 bases). This CDR3 comprises 14 residues. Germline CDR1 is SGHRS and CDR2 is YFSETQ. Trimming shortened V by 1 base and J by 1 base, and 8 bases separated the two germline ends. CDR3 in amino acids: CASSLQGRNTEAFF. The CDR3 nucleotides read TGCGCCAGCAGCTTGCAGGGCCGGAACACTGAAGCTTTCTTT.

The CDR3 sequence: CASSLTGNSNQPQHF. CDR3 DNA sequence: TGTGCCAGCAGTTTGACAGGGAACAGCAATCAGCCCCAGCATTTT. The chain links TRBV28 to TRBJ1-5; 7 bases line up with TRBD1. Germline V gives CDR1 MDHEN, CDR2 SYDVKM. The CDR3 has 15 residues. V lost 3 bases, J lost 1 base, and 3 bases stayed unmatched.

The chain joins TRBV9 to TRBJ1-6, with D possibly TRBD1 on 6 matching bases. Germline V gives CDR1 SGDLS, CDR2 YYNGEE. Between the trimmed V and J ends, which lost 4 bases and 11 bases, there was a span of 16 bases. CDR3 length equals 14 residues. CDR3 sequence reads: CASSPRTVSAPLHF. As DNA, the CDR3 is TGTGCCAGCAGCCCAAGGACAGTTTCTGCACCCCTCCACTTT.

The genes are TRBV5-1 and TRBJ2-2; D assignment may be TRBD1 or TRBD2 (5 bases each). V was pared by 0 bases and J by 1 base, with 7 bases between. This CDR3 region has 15 residues. Germline CDR1 is SGHRS and CDR2 is YFSETQ. The CDR3 DNA is TGCGCCAGCAGCTTGGGAGGGGTGAACACCGGGGAGCTGTTTTTT. Amino acid sequence: CASSLGGVNTGELFF.

This clone has only one observation. V usage is TRBV7-8 and J usage is TRBJ1-5; D is perhaps TRBD1 (5 bases). The CDR3 runs to 15 residues. The germline V and J ends were trimmed by 2 bases and 0 bases, with 8 bases remaining between them. In germline, CDR1 is SGHVS, CDR2 FQNEAQ. The CDR3: CASSLTRDSNQPQHF. As DNA, the CDR3 is TGTGCCAGCAGCTTAACCAGGGATAGCAATCAGCCCCAGCATTTT. Using reference TRBV7-8 and TRBJ1-5 for the parts outside the CDR3, the full variable domain is GAGVSQSPRYKVAKRGQDVALRCDPISGHVSLFWYQQALGQGPEFLTYFQNEAQLDKSGLPSDRFFAERPEGSVSTLKIQRTQQEDSAVYLCASSLTRDSNQPQHFGDGTRLSIL.